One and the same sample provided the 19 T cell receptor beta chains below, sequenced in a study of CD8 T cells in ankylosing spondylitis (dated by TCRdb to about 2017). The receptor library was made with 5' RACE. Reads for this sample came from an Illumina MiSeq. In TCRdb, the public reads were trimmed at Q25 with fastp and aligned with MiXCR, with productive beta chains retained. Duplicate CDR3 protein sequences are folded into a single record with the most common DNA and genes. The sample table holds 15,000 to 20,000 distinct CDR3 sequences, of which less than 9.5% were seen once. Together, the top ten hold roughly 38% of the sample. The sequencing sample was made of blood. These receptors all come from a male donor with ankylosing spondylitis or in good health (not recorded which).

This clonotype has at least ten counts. The CDR3 sequence: CASSFGLHYNEQFF. The CDR3 DNA reads as TGTGCCAGCAGCTTTGGACTACACTACAATGAGCAGTTCTTC. The rearrangement joins TRBV7-6 to TRBJ2-1; perhaps TRBD2 as D (6 bases). The CDR3 sequence is 14 residues long. Germline CDR1 is SGHVS and CDR2 is FNYEAQ. Trimming removed 3 bases at V and 3 bases at J, with 9 bases between. Using reference TRBV7-6 and TRBJ2-1 for the parts outside the CDR3, the full variable domain is GAGVSQSPRYKVTKRGQDVALRCDPISGHVSLYWYRQALGQGPEFLTYFNYEAQQDKSGLPNDRFSAERPEGSISTLTIQRTEQRDSAMYRCASSFGLHYNEQFFGPGTRLTVL.

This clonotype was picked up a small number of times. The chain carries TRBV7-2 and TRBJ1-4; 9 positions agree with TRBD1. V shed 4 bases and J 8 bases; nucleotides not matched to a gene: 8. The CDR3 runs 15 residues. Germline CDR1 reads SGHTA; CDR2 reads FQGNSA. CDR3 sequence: CASSSVGTGSEKLFF. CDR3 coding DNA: TGTGCCAGCAGCTCCGTTGGGACAGGGTCGGAAAAACTGTTTTTT.

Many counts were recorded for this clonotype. CDR3 nucleotide sequence: TGCGCCAGCAGCTTGGTCGGGAGCACAGATACGCAGTATTTT. Protein: CASSLVGSTDTQYF. The gene calls are TRBV5-1 and TRBJ2-3; D ambiguous. Deletions cut 0 bases from V and 0 bases from J, with 5 bases between. The CDR3 spans 14 residues. The germline gives CDR1 SGHRS, CDR2 YFSETQ. Full variable domain (rest looked up from reference TRBV5-1 and TRBJ2-3): KAGVTQTPRYLIKTRGQQVTLSCSPISGHRSVSWYQQTPGQGLQFLFEYFSETQRNKGNFPGRFSGRQFSNSRSEMNVSTLELGDSALYLCASSLVGSTDTQYFGPGTRLTVL.

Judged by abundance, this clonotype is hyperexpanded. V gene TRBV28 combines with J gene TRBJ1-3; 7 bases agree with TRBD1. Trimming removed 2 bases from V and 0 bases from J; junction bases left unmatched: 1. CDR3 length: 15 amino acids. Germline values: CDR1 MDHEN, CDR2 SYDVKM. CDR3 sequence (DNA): TGTGCCAGCAGTTTAGGGGACAGCTCTGGAAACACCATATATTTT. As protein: CASSLGDSSGNTIYF.

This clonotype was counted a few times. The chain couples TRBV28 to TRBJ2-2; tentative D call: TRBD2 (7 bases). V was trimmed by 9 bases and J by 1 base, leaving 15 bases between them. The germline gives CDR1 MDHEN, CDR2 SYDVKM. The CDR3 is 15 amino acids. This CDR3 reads CASSAGAMNTGELFF. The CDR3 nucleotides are TGTGCCAGTTCCGCGGGGGCTATGAACACCGGGGAGCTGTTTTTT.

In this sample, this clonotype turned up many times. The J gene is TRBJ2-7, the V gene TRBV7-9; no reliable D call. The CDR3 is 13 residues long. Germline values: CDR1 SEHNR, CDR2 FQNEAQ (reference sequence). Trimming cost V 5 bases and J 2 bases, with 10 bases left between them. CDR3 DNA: TGTGCCAGCAGCCCCCCCCGCACCTACGAGCAGTACTTC. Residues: CASSPPRTYEQYF.

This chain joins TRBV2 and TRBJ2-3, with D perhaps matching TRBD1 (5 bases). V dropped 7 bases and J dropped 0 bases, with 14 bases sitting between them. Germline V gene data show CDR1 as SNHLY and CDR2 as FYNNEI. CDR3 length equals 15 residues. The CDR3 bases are TGTGCCAGCATGGGGCAGACCCCTAGCACAGATACGCAGTATTTT. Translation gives CASMGQTPSTDTQYF.

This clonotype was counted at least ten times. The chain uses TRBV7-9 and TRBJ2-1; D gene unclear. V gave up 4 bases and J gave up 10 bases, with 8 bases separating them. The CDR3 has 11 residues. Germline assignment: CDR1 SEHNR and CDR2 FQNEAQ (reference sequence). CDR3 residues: CASSYAGEQFF. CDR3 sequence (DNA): TGTGCCAGCAGCTACGCTGGGGAGCAGTTCTTC.

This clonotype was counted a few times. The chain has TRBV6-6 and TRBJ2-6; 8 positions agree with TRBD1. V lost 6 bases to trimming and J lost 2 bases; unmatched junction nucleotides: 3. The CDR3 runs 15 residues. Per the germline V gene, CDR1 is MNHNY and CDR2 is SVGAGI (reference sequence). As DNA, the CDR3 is TGTGCCAGCAGGGTGGACAGGGCTGGGGCCAACGTCCTGACTTTC. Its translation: CASRVDRAGANVLTF.

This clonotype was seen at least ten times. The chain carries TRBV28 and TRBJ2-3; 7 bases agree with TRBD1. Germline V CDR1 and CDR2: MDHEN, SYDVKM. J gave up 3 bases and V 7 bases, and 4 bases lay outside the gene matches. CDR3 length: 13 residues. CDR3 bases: TGTGCCAGCACTAGACAGGGAACAGATACGCAGTATTTT. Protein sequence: CASTRQGTDTQYF.

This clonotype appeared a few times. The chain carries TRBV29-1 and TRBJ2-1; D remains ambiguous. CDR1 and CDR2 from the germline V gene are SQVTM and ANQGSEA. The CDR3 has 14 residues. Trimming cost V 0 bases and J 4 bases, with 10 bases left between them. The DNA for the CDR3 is TGCAGCGTTGAAGATCTCGCAGGTTACAATGAGCAGTTCTTC. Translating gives CSVEDLAGYNEQFF.

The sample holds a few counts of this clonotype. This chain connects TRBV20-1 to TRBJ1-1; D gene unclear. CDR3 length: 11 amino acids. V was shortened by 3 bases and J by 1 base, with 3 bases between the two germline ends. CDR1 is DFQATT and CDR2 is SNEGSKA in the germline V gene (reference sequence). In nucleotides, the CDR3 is TGCAGTGCTAGCCCGAACACTGAAGCTTTCTTT. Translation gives CSASPNTEAFF.

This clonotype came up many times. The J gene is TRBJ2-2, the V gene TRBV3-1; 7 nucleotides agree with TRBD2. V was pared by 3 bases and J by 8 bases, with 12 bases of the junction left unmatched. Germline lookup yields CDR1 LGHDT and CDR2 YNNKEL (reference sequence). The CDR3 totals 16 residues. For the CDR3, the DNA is TGTGCCAGCAGCCAGCCGGGACTATTAGCGTCTGGGGAGCTGTTTTTT. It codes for CASSQPGLLASGELFF.

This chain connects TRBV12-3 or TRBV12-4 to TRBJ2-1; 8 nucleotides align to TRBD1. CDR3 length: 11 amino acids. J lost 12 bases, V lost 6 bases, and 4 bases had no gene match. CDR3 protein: CASRRTGGQFF. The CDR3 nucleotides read TGTGCCAGCAGACGAACAGGGGGGCAGTTCTTC.

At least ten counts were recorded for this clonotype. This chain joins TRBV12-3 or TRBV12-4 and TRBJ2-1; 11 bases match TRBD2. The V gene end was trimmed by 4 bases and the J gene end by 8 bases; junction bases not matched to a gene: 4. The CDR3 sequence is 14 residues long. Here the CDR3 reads CASSWTSGLHEQFF. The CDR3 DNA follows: TGTGCCAGCAGTTGGACTAGCGGGCTCCATGAGCAGTTCTTC.

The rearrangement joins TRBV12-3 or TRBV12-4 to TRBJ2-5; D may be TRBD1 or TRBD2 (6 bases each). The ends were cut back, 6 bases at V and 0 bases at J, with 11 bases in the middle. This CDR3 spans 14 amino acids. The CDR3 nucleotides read TGTGCCAGCAGCCGGGGGCCCTACCAAGAGACCCAGTACTTC. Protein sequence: CASSRGPYQETQYF.

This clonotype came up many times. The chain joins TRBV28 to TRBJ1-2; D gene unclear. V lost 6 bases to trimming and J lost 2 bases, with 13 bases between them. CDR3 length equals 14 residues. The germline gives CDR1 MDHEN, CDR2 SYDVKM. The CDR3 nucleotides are TGTGCCAGCAGCTCCATCGACATCAACTATGGCTACACCTTC. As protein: CASSSIDINYGYTF.

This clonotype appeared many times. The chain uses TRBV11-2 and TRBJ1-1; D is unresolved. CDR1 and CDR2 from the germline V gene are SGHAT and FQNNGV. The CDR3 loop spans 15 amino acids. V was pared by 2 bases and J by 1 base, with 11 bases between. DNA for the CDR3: TGTGCCAGCAGCTTATATGGTGGAGGGAACACTGAAGCTTTCTTT. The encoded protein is CASSLYGGGNTEAFF.

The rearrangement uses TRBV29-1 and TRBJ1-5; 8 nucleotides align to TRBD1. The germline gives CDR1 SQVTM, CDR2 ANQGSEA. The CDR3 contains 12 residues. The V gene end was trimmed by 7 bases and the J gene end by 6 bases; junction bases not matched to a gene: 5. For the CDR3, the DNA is TGCAGCGCAGGGGGCCGGAGTCAGCCCCAGCATTTT. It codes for CSAGGRSQPQHF.